The rows below give T cell receptor beta chains drawn from one sample of a study of blood T cells in healthy people across ages. TCRdb passed the 5' RACE reads through MiXCR, listing each CDR3 protein once. The data show 750,000 to 850,000 distinct CDR3 sequences, just under 25% seen once. These data are also associated with another study on T cells of mothers and their children.

The sample taken for sequencing was blood. The receptors were sampled from a boy aged 5 to 17 in good health. Both conserved end residues are part of each CDR3. The D gene is left open where the match is weak. Clone size is not always given. Where it is, it says once, few, many or a class for expanded clones.

clone_size	v_call	cdr3_length	d_call	j_call	cdr3_aa	cdr3_nt
many	TRBV7-9	13	TRBD1	TRBJ2-5	CASSWDREETQYF	TGTGCCAGCAGCTGGGACAGGGAAGAGACCCAGTACTTC
few	TRBV20-1	15	TRBD1	TRBJ2-7	CSADGRDRAIYEQYF	TGCAGTGCAGATGGCCGGGACAGAGCCATCTACGAGCAGTACTTC
NA	TRBV9	13	NA	TRBJ2-7	CASSVGGGSEQYF	TGTGCCAGCAGCGTAGGTGGGGGATCTGAGCAGTACTTC
few	TRBV11-1	12	NA	TRBJ2-1	CASSLDAGTQFF	TGTGCCAGCAGCTTAGATGCCGGGACTCAGTTCTTC
few	TRBV20-1	13	NA	TRBJ2-3	CSARGQPTDTQYF	TGCAGTGCTAGAGGCCAGCCGACAGATACGCAGTATTTT
NA	TRBV27	16	NA	TRBJ1-1	CASSLSQLAMNTEAFF	TGTGCCAGCAGTTTATCTCAACTTGCAATGAACACTGAAGCTTTCTTT
few	TRBV7-8	15	TRBD2	TRBJ2-7	CASSFSGGDYYEQHF	TGTGCCAGCAGCTTTAGCGGGGGAGATTATTACGAGCAGCACTTC
few	TRBV5-1	14	TRBD2	TRBJ2-1	CASSLTSGGDEQFF	TGCGCCAGCAGCTTGACTAGCGGGGGCGATGAGCAGTTCTTC
few	TRBV5-1	17	NA	TRBJ2-7	CASSLPLQGRGSYEQYF	TGCGCCAGCAGCTTGCCCCTCCAGGGCAGGGGCTCCTACGAGCAGTACTTC
NA	TRBV11-2	13	NA	TRBJ1-4	CASRGGAEEKLFF	TGTGCCAGCAGGGGGGGCGCAGAGGAAAAACTGTTTTTT
NA	TRBV27	14	NA	TRBJ2-4	CASSFSGGLGIQYF	TGTGCCAGCAGTTTTTCAGGGGGGCTCGGTATTCAGTACTTC
few	TRBV29-1	13	NA	TRBJ2-7	CSVKPAGVYEQYF	TGCAGCGTGAAGCCTGCCGGGGTCTACGAGCAGTACTTC
few	TRBV2	15	TRBD1	TRBJ1-6	CASSELRRQGGPLHF	TGTGCCAGCAGTGAATTACGTAGACAGGGGGGACCCCTCCACTTT
NA	TRBV7-3	15	TRBD2	TRBJ2-3	CASSRGDHRTDTQYF	TGTGCCAGCAGCCGGGGGGATCATAGAACAGATACGCAGTATTTT